The clone carrying this T cell receptor (beta chain) was counted a single time. Antigen: not known. The sample belongs to a study of T cell repertoires in cytomegalovirus infection. This CDR3 comprises 17 residues. Germline V gives CDR1 SGHTA, CDR2 FQGNSA. J gave up 8 bases and V 1 base, and 11 bases lay outside the gene matches. Via MiXCR, TCRdb re-called the reads, giving one row per CDR3 protein. This table holds fewer than 650,000 distinct CDR3 sequences, around two fifths found once. This rearrangement joins TRBV7-2 to TRBJ2-1, with 10 bases identical to TRBD2. The specimen comprised cultured PBMCs, sampled from culture after CMV antigen stimulation. This receptor was taken from a human donor in good health (CMV status not recorded). Some clones in this sample may be carry-over from other donors' samples. The CDR3 DNA sequence: TGTGCCAGCAGCTTAGTAGCTGCAGCGGGGGGGCCGGATGAGCAGTTCTTC. Amino acids: CASSLVAAAGGPDEQFF.